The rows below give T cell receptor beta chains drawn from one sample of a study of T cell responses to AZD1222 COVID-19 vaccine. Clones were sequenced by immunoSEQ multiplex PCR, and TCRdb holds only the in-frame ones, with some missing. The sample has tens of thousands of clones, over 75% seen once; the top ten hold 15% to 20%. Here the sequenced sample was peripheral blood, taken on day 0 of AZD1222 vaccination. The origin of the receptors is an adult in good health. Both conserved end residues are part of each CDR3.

CDR3: CASSDPTSGPNTGELFF; V: TRBV9; J: TRBJ2-2
CDR3: CASSLRDRANYGYTF; V: TRBV6-2/TRBV6-3; J: TRBJ1-2
CDR3: CASTQDGSNQPQHF; V: TRBV19; J: TRBJ1-5
CDR3: CATSATSGGPDTQYF; V: TRBV24-1; J: TRBJ2-3
CDR3: CASSDPRSLGTEAFF; V: TRBV2; J: TRBJ1-1
CDR3: CASSSRTPATNYGYTF; V: TRBV5-4; J: TRBJ1-2
CDR3: CASSPRGDSGNTIYF; V: TRBV9; J: TRBJ1-3
CDR3: CASTDAGHSPLHF; V: TRBV6-5; J: TRBJ1-6
CDR3: CASSQDPIGGWRVDTEAFF; V: TRBV4-3; J: TRBJ1-1
CDR3: CASSTQPRQNTGELFF; V: TRBV7-3; J: TRBJ2-2
CDR3: CASSSYTQETQYF; V: TRBV7-2; J: TRBJ2-5
CDR3: CASSQAIQAMNTEAFF; V: TRBV4-3; J: TRBJ1-1
CDR3: CASSNSGPQHF; V: TRBV6-5; J: TRBJ1-5
CDR3: CASSIWTSGTDTQYF; V: TRBV19; J: TRBJ2-3
CDR3: CASLGGFQDTQYF; V: TRBV18; J: TRBJ2-3
CDR3: CASSLSSWRLEAFF; V: TRBV27; J: TRBJ1-1
CDR3: CASSPQSQSNEQFF; V: TRBV18; J: TRBJ2-1
CDR3: CASSQGDLGSEKLFF; V: TRBV4-3; J: TRBJ1-4
CDR3: CASTQQGNTQYF; V: TRBV28; J: TRBJ2-3
CDR3: CASSPQGGAGQETQYF; V: TRBV5-4; J: TRBJ2-5
CDR3: CASTRTRQETQYF; V: TRBV2; J: TRBJ2-5
CDR3: CASSSGQGSYGYTF; V: TRBV11-1; J: TRBJ1-2
CDR3: CASSLGHRVTDTQYF; V: TRBV7-3; J: TRBJ2-3
CDR3: CASSTQNTGELFF; V: TRBV19; J: TRBJ2-2
CDR3: CASSTGQGGQPQHF; V: TRBV5-5; J: TRBJ1-5
CDR3: CASSEVEIQAEQFF; V: TRBV2; J: TRBJ2-1
CDR3: CATSPRWGTTGGEQFF; V: TRBV15; J: TRBJ2-1
CDR3: CASTPGRAETEAFF; V: TRBV19; J: TRBJ1-1
CDR3: CASSSGAGSPNSPLHF; V: TRBV7-9; J: TRBJ1-6
CDR3: CASSFGRRGNSPLHF; V: TRBV28; J: TRBJ1-6
CDR3: CASSKDRGQETQYF; V: TRBV5-1; J: TRBJ2-5
CDR3: CASSLFGGYTEAFF; V: TRBV27; J: TRBJ1-1
CDR3: CSVGTGQAYGYTF; V: TRBV29-1; J: TRBJ1-2
CDR3: CASSYTPAGGDQPQHF; V: TRBV6-6; J: TRBJ1-5
CDR3: CASSMAGLAYNEQFF; V: TRBV19; J: TRBJ2-1
CDR3: CASSREGNYGYTF; V: TRBV5-1; J: TRBJ1-2
CDR3: CASSLVRNEQFF; V: TRBV7-2; J: TRBJ2-1
CDR3: CASSQGWTGIEQFF; V: TRBV4-1; J: TRBJ2-1
CDR3: CASSSGTSGGATQYF; V: TRBV5-1; J: TRBJ2-5
CDR3: CASSYSSPEGIQYF; V: TRBV6-5; J: TRBJ2-4
CDR3: CASSRDRGMSGELFF; V: TRBV19; J: TRBJ2-2
CDR3: CASSPPTGFNEAFF; V: TRBV18; J: TRBJ1-1
CDR3: CASSPQTAGTYEQYF; V: TRBV4-3; J: TRBJ2-7
CDR3: CASSQEGPSGVNTGELFF; V: TRBV4-3; J: TRBJ2-2
CDR3: CASSKRGGLSNQPQHF; V: TRBV6-2/TRBV6-3; J: TRBJ1-5
CDR3: CASSTRTGSGEKLFF; V: TRBV19; J: TRBJ1-4
CDR3: CASSLGRGVPSYEQYF; V: TRBV3-1/TRBV3-2; J: TRBJ2-7
CDR3: CASSPIGTVGGYTF; V: TRBV3-1/TRBV3-2; J: TRBJ1-2
CDR3: CASSLRRSIYNEQFF; V: TRBV5-4; J: TRBJ2-1
CDR3: CASSLTGDPDTQYF; V: TRBV7-2; J: TRBJ2-3
CDR3: CSVGTSGNTGELFF; V: TRBV29-1; J: TRBJ2-2